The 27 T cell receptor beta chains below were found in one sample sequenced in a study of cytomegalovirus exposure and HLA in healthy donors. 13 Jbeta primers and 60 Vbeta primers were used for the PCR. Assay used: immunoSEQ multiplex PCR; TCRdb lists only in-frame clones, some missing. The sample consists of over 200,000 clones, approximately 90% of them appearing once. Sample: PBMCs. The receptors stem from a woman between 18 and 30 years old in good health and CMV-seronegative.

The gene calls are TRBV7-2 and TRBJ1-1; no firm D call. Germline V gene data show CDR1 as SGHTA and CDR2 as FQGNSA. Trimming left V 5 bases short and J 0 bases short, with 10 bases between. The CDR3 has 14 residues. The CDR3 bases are TGTGCCAGCAGCCAGGCGGGGTTGAACACTGAAGCTTTCTTT. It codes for CASSQAGLNTEAFF. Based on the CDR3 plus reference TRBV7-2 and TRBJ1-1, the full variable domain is GAGVSQSPSNKVTEKGKDVELRCDPISGHTALYWYRQSLGQGLEFLIYFQGNSAPDKSGLPSDRFSAERTGGSVSTLTIQRTQQEDSAVYLCASSQAGLNTEAFFGQGTRLTVV.

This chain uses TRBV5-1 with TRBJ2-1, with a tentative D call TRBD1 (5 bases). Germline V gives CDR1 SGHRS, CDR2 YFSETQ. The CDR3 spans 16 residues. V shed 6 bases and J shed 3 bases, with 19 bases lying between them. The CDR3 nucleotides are TGCGCCAGCACCATCATCAGACAGTCCCTCTACAATGAGCAGTTCTTC. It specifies CASTIIRQSLYNEQFF.

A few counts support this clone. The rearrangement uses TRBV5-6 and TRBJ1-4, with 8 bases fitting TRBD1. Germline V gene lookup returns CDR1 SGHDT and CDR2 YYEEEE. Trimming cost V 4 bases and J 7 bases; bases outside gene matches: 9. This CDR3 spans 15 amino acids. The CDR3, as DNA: TGTGCCAGCAGCACCCAACAGGGGGAGAGTGAAAAACTGTTTTTT. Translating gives CASSTQQGESEKLFF. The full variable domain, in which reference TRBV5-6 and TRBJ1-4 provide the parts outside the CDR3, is DAGVTQSPTHLIKTRGQQVTLRCSPKSGHDTVSWYQQALGQGPQFIFQYYEEEERQRGNFPDRFSGHQFPNYSSELNVNALLLGDSALYLCASSTQQGESEKLFFGSGTQLSVL.

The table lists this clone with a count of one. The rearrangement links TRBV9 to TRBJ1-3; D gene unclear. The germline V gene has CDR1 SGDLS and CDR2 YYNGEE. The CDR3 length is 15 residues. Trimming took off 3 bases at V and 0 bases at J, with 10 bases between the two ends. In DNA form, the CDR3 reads TGTGCCAGCAGCGCAGAGGGAAGCTCTGGAAACACCATATATTTT. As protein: CASSAEGSSGNTIYF.

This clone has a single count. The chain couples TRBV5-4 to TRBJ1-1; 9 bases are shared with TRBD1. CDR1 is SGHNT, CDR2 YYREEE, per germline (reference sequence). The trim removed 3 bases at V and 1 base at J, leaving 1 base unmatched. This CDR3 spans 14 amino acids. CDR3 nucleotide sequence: TGTGCCAGCAGCTGGACAGGGGAGAACACTGAAGCTTTCTTT. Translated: CASSWTGENTEAFF.

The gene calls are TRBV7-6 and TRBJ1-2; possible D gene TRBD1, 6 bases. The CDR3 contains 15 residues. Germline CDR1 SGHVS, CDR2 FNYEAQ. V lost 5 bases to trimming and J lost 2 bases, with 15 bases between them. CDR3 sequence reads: CASSPGPQGNYGYTF. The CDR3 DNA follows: TGTGCCAGCAGCCCGGGTCCCCAGGGGAACTATGGCTACACCTTC.

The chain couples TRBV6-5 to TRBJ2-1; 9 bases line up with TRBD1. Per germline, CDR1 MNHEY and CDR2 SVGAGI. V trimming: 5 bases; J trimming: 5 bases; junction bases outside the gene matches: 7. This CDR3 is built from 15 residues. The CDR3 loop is CASSQDRGRNNEQFF. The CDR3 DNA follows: TGTGCCAGCAGTCAGGACAGGGGACGGAACAATGAGCAGTTCTTC.

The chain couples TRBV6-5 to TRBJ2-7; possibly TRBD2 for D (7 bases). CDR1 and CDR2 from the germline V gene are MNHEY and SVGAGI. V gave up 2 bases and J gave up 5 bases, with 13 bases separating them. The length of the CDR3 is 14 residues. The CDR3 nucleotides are TGTGCCAGCAGTTACAACAGGGACTACCACGAGCAGTACTTC. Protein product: CASSYNRDYHEQYF.

The CDR3: CASAGTSGRSETQYF. Here the CDR3 DNA reads TGTGCCAGCGCCGGGACTAGCGGGAGGTCAGAGACCCAGTACTTC. V and J are TRBV5-4 and TRBJ2-5; TRBD2 agrees at 15 bases. The J segment lost 4 bases and the V segment lost 7 bases, leaving 5 bases of the junction unmatched. CDR1 and CDR2 from the germline V gene are SGHNT and YYREEE (reference sequence). The CDR3 runs to 15 residues.

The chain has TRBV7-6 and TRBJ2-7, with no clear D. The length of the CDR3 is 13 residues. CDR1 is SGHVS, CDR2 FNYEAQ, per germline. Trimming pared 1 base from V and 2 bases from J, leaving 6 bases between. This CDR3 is CASSLDPAYEQYF. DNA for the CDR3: TGTGCCAGCAGCTTAGATCCGGCCTACGAGCAGTACTTC. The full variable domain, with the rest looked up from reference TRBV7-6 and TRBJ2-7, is GAGVSQSPRYKVTKRGQDVALRCDPISGHVSLYWYRQALGQGPEFLTYFNYEAQQDKSGLPNDRFSAERPEGSISTLTIQRTEQRDSAMYRCASSLDPAYEQYFGPGTRLTVT.

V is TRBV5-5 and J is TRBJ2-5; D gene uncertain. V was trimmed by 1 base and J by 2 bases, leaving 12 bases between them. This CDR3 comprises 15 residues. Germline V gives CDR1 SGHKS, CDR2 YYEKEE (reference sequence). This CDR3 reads CASSLTQVLQETQYF. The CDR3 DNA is TGTGCCAGCAGCTTGACGCAGGTTTTACAAGAGACCCAGTACTTC.

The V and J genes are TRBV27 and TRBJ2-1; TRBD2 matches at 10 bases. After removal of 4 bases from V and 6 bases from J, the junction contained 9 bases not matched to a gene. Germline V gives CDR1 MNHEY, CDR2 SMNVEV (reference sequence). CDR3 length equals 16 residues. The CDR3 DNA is TGTGCCAGCAGTTACCGAGCGGGGGGGCCCCTCAATGAGCAGTTCTTC. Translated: CASSYRAGGPLNEQFF.

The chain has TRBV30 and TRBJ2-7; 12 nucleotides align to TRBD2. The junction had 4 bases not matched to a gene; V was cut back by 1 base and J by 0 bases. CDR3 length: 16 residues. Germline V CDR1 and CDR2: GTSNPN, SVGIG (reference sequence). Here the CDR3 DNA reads TGTGCCTGGAGTGGGACTAGCGGGGCGGGCTCCTACGAGCAGTACTTC. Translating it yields CAWSGTSGAGSYEQYF. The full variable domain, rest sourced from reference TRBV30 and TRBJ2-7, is SQTIHQWPATLVQPVGSPLSLECTVEGTSNPNLYWYRQAAGRGLQLLFYSVGIGQISSEVPQNLSASRPQDRQFILSSKKLLLSDSGFYLCAWSGTSGAGSYEQYFGPGTRLTVT.

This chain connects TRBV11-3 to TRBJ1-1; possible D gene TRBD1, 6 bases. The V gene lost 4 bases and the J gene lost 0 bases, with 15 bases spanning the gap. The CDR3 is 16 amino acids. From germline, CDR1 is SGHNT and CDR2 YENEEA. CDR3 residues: CASSSRMTGLNTEAFF. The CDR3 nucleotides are TGTGCCAGCAGCTCCCGAATGACAGGATTGAACACTGAAGCTTTCTTT.

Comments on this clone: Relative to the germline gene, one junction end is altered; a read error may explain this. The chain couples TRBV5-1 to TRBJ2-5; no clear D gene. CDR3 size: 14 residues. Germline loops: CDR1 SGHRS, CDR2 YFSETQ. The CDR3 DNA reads TGCGCCAGCAGCACAACTCCGGAACAAGAGGCCCAGTACTTC. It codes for CASSTTPEQEAQYF.

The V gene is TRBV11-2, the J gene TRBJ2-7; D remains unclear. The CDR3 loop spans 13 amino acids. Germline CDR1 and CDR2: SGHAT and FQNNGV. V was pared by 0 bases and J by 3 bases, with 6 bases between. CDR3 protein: CASSLDPLYEQYF. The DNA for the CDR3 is TGTGCCAGCAGCTTAGACCCCCTCTACGAGCAGTACTTC.

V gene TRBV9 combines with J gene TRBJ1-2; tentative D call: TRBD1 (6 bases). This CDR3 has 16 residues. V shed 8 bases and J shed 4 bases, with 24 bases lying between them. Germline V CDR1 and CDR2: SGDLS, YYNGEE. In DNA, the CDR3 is TGTGCCAGATTTCCCACTTTGACAGGCTCTTCCTATGGCTACACCTTC. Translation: CARFPTLTGSSYGYTF.

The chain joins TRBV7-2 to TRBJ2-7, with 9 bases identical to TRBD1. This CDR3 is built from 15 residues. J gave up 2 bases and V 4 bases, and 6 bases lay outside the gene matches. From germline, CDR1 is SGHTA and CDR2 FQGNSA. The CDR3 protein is CASSSRRTGAYEQYF. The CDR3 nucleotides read TGTGCCAGCAGCTCGCGCCGGACAGGGGCCTACGAGCAGTACTTC.

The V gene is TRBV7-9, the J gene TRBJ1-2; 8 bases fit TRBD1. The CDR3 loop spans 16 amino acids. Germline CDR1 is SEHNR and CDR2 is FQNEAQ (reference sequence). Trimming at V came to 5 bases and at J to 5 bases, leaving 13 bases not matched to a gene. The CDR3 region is CASSQTGGLETYGYTF. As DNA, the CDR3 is TGTGCCAGCAGCCAAACAGGGGGGTTGGAGACTTATGGCTACACCTTC.

This CDR3 reads CASSLTGLGELFF. The CDR3 coding sequence is TGTGCCAGCTCCTTGACAGGCCTCGGGGAGCTGTTTTTT. The V gene is TRBV18, the J gene TRBJ2-2, with D maybe TRBD1 (6 bases). The CDR3 contains 13 residues. Germline V lookup: CDR1 KGHSH, CDR2 LQKENI. V gave up 6 bases and J gave up 7 bases, with 12 bases separating them.

DNA for the CDR3: TGTGCCACCAGCACCGGACTAGGAGGAGTAGAGACCCAGTACTTC. Its translation is CATSTGLGGVETQYF. The rearrangement joins TRBV15 to TRBJ2-5, with 7 bases matching TRBD2. With V trimmed by 4 bases and J by 4 bases, 9 bases remained unmatched. Germline CDR1 LNHNV, CDR2 YYDKDF (reference sequence). This CDR3 is built from 15 residues.

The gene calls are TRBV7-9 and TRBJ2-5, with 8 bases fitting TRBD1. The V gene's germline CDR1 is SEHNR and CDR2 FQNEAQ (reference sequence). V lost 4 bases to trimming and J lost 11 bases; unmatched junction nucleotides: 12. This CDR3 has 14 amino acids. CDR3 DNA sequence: TGTGCCAGCAGCTCCTCCGGGACAGGCGGGGAGCAGTACTTC. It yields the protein CASSSSGTGGEQYF.

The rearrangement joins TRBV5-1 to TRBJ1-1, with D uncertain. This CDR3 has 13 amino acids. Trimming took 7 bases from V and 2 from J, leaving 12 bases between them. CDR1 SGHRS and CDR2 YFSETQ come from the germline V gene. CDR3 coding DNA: TGCGCCAGCTCAGCGCAAGTAAACACTGAAGCTTTCTTT. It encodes CASSAQVNTEAFF.

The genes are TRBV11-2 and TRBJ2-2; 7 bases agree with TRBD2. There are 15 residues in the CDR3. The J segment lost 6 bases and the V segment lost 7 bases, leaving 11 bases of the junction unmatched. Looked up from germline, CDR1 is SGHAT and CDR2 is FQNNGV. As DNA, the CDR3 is TGTGCCAGCACCCTAAGGGAGGGAGACCCCGGGGAGCTGTTTTTT. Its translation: CASTLREGDPGELFF.

As DNA, the CDR3 is TGTGCCAGCAGCTTAGATCTCTCCCGGGGAACTAACTATGGCTACACCTTC. It yields the protein CASSLDLSRGTNYGYTF. The gene calls are TRBV7-2 and TRBJ1-2; no clear D gene. V was cut by 1 base and J by 0 bases, with 15 bases left in between. Germline CDR1 reads SGHTA; CDR2 reads FQGNSA. This CDR3 comprises 17 residues.

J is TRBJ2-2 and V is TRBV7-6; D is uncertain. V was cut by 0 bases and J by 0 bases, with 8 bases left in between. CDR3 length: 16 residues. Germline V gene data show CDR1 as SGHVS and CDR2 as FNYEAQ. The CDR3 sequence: CASSLAGRTNTGELFF. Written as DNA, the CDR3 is TGTGCCAGCAGCTTAGCGGGCCGTACGAACACCGGGGAGCTGTTTTTT.

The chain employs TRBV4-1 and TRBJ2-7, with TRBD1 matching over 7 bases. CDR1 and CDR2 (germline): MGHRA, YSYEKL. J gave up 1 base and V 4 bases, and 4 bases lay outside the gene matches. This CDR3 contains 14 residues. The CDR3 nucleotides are TGCGCCAGCAGCCCGGGGACAGTTTCCTACGAGCAGTACTTC. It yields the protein CASSPGTVSYEQYF.